The clone carrying this TCR beta chain has a count of ten or more. Its cognate antigen is unknown. This entry is derived from a study of identical twins. CDR3 length equals 14 residues. V shed 4 bases and J 0 bases; nucleotides not matched to a gene: 0. The germline gives CDR1 SQVTM, CDR2 ANQGSEA. The authors used template switching to add a universal primer site and gave cDNA unique molecular identifiers. TCRdb re-derived calls from the 5' RACE reads in MiXCR, one entry per CDR3 protein. Of 1,800,000 or so distinct CDR3 sequences listed, roughly 35% were seen once; the top ten hold under 0.35%. Study-wide findings and caveats: Within beta out-of-frame sequences, the excess sharing observed between twins was weaker.

This TCR was recovered from a newborn girl in good health. This chain uses TRBV29-1 with TRBJ2-4; TRBD2 matches 10 bases. Input material: cord blood. The CDR3, as DNA: TGCAGCGTTGGACTAGCGGGAGCCAAAAACATTCAGTACTTC. Its protein is CSVGLAGAKNIQYF.